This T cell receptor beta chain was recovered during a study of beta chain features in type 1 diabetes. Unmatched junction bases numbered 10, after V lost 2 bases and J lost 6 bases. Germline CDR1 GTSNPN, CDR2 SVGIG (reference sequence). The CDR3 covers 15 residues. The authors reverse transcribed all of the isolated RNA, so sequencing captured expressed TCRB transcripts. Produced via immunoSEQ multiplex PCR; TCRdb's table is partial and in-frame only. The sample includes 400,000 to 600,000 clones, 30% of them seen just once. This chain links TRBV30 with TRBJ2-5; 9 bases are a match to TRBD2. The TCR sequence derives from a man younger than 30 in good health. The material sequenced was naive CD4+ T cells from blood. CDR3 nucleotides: TGTGCCTGGAGTCTCCTTAGCGGGAGCATACAGACCCAGTACTTC. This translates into CAWSLLSGSIQTQYF.